This TCR beta chain was sequenced in a study of blood T cell repertoires in COVID-19. CDR1 and CDR2 from the germline V gene are SNHLY and FYNNEI. The CDR3 length is 14 residues. V lost 5 bases and J lost 2; bases outside the gene matches: 5. Profiled with immunoSEQ multiplex PCR; TCRdb holds only in-frame clones, not every one. The sample has approximately 350,000 clones; more than 75% are singletons. This receptor was taken from a woman aged 30 to 39 who had recovered from COVID-19. The chain couples TRBV2 to TRBJ1-2; 7 bases fit TRBD1. Sequenced sample: PBMCs or T cells enriched from blood (not recorded which). This CDR3 reads CASSRDSANYGYTF. The CDR3 nucleotides read TGTGCCAGCAGTAGGGACAGTGCGAACTATGGCTACACCTTC.